This TCR beta chain was retrieved from a study of T cells in Graves' hyperthyroidism and ophthalmopathy. Amplification targeted TCR beta CDR3 regions from RNA transcripts. During a first-round RT-PCR of the TCR CDR3, the HTBI primer set was used. Each CDR3 protein is one row after TCRdb ran MiXCR on the multiplex PCR reads. Of a few hundred thousand distinct CDR3 sequences in the sample, around 21% are singletons; the top ten hold around 27%. Germline V CDR1 and CDR2: MNHNS, SASEGT. V was shortened by 6 bases and J by 3 bases, with 17 bases between the two germline ends. The CDR3 is 15 amino acids. Sequencing was done on a sample of blood. V and J are TRBV6-1 and TRBJ1-1, with D maybe TRBD1 (5 bases). The TCR originated in a man younger than 35 with Graves' hyperthyroidism. In nucleotides, the CDR3 is TGTGCCAGCAGGAAGTATCAGGGATACGACACTGAAGCTTTCTTT. Translation gives CASRKYQGYDTEAFF.